This TCR beta chain appears in the sequencing data of a study of T cell repertoires in cytomegalovirus infection (dated by TCRdb to about 2019). As for the study more broadly: Alongside well-studied HLA-B-restricted epitopes, the peptide stimulations were aimed at recently identified HLA-C-restricted CMV epitopes, whose presentation resists viral immunomodulation. Because public TCR beta signatures pointed to carriage of CMV infection together with the matching HLA type, the HLA type of each donor mattered for the analysis. What the work shows at the level of the full study, not this receptor alone: In the ex vivo response, HLA-C-restricted CMV-specific TCR beta clonotypes were dominant, and in two of eight donors the single most frequent clonotype came from this HLA-C-restricted group. In both this cohort and an independent cohort of 352 donors, the cumulative frequency of public TCR beta family members distinguished carriers of CMV infection plus the relevant HLA type.

The intended sense of this specimen's treatment or condition label: in vitro stimulation with specific CMV peptide epitopes to enrich CMV-specific T cells. This clonotype was detected a few times. The target of this receptor is not known. Nothing much larger sits one base from this clone, and base qualities are not available. TCRdb names Illumina HiSeq 1500 as the instrument used. Using fastp trimming at Q25 and MiXCR clonotype assembly, TCRdb reanalyzed the public sequencing data and kept in-frame beta chains. Rows are combined by CDR3 protein, so each entry shows the most common genes and DNA. This sample holds about 700,000 distinct CDR3 sequences; roughly 30% were observed only once. 18% of the sample is held by the ten biggest clonotypes. The CDR3 measures 14 amino acids from cysteine to phenylalanine. This entry keeps only the CDR3 DNA: 42 bases, framed from base 1. V is pared back by 0 bases and J by 5 bases, with 11 bases lying between the germline termini. From a lookup of the germline V gene, CDR1 and CDR2 are SGDLS and YYNGEE.

Sequenced material: cultured PBMCs, taken from culture after CMV antigen stimulation. The chain joins TRBV9 to TRBJ2-5, and perhaps TRBD2 as D gene, on 6 matching bases. The receptor was derived from a human donor in good health (CMV status not recorded). Some clones in this sample may be carry-over from other donors' samples. The CDR3: CASSVEMGRETQYF. The bases are TGTGCCAGCAGCGTAGAGATGGGGAGGGAGACCCAGTACTTC. Where the CDR3 stops, the reference TRBV9 and TRBJ2-5 genes take over; the full variable domain is DSGVTQTPKHLITATGQRVTLRCSPRSGDLSVYWYQQSLDQGLQFLIQYYNGEERAKGNILERFSAQQFPDLHSELNLSSLELGDSALYFCASSVEMGRETQYFGPGTRLLVL.